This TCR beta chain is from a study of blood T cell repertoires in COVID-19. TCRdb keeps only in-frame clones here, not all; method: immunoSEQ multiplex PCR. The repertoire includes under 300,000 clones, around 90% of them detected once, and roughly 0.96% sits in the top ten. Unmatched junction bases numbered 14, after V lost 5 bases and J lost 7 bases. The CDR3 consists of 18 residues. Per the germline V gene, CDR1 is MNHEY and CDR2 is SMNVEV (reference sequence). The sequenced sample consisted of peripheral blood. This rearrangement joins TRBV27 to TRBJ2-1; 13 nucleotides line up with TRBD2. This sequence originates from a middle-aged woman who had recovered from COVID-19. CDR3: CASSGGPSGLAGDNEQFF. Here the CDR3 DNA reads TGTGCCAGCAGTGGAGGTCCTTCAGGACTAGCGGGAGATAATGAGCAGTTCTTC.